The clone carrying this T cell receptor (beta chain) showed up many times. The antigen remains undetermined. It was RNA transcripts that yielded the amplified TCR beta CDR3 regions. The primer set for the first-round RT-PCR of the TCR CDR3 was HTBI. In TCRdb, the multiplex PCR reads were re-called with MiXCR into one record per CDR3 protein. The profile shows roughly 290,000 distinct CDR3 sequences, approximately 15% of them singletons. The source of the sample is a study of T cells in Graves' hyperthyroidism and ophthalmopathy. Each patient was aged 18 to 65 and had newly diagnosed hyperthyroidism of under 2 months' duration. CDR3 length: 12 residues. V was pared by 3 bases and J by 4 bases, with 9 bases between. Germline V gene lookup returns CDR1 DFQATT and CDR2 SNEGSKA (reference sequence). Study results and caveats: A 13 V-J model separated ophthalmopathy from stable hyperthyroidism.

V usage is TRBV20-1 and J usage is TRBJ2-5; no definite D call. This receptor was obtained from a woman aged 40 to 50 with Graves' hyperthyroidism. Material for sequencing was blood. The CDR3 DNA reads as TGCAGTGCTAGGAGTGACTCAGAGACCCAGTACTTC. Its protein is CSARSDSETQYF.